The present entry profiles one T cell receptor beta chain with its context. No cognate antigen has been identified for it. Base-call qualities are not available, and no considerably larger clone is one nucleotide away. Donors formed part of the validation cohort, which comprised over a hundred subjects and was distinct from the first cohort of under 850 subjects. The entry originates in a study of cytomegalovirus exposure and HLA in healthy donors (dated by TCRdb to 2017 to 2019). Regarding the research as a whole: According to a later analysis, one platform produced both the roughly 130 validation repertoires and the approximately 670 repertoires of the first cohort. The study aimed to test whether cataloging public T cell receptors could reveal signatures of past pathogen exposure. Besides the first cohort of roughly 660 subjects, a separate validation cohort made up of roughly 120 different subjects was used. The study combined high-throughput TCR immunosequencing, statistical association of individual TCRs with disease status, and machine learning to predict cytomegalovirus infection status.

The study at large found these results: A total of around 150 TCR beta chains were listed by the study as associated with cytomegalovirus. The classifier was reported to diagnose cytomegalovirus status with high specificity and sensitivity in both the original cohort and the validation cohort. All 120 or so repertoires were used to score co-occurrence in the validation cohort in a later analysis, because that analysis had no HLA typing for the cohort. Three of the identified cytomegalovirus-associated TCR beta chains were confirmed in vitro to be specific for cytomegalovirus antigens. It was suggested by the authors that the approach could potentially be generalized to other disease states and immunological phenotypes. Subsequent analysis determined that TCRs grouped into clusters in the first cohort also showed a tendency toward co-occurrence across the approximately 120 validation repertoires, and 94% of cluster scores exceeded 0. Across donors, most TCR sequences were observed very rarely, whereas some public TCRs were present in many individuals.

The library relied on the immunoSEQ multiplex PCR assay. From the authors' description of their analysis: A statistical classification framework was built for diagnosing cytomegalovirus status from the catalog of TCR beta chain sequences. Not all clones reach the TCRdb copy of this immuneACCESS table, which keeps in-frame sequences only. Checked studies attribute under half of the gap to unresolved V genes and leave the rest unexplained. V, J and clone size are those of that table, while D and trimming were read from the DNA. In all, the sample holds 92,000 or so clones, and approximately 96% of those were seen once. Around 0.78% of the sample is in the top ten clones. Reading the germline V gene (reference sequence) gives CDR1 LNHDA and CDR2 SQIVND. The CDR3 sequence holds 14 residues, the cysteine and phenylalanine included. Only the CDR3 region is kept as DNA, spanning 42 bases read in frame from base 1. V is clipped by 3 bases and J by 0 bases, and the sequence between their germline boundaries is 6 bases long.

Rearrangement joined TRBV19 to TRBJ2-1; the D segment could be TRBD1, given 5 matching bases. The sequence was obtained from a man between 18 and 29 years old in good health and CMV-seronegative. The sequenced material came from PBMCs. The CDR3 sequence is CASSIQGSYNEQFF. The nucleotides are TGTGCCAGTAGTATTCAGGGCTCCTACAATGAGCAGTTCTTC.